This T cell receptor (beta chain) originates from a study of post-analysis software for immune sequencing data. Study outcomes and limitations: Four or five TRBV segments (TRBV5-6, TRBV5-1 and TRBV20-1 among them) occurred more frequently in patients than in controls.

This clonotype was observed a handful of times. The target antigen is unknown. The germline V and J ends were trimmed by 4 bases and 0 bases, with 6 bases remaining between them. Germline V gene sequence: CDR1 LGHDT, CDR2 YNNKEL (reference sequence). The CDR3 contains 13 residues. The TCR beta cDNA libraries carried unique molecular identifiers. TCRdb re-derived calls from the PCR reads in MiXCR, one entry per CDR3 protein. The sample contains roughly 730,000 distinct CDR3 sequences, 25% to 30% of which appear only once. The source material was blood. V is TRBV3-1 and J is TRBJ1-1; D is unclear. This TCR derives from a girl aged 5-17 years with multiple sclerosis. This chain's CDR3 is CASSPWMNTEAFF. Here the CDR3 DNA reads TGTGCCAGCAGCCCGTGGATGAACACTGAAGCTTTCTTT.